The clone carrying this T cell receptor (beta chain) appeared many times. The data were obtained in a study of T cells in Graves' hyperthyroidism and ophthalmopathy. Researchers amplified the TCR beta CDR3 regions from RNA transcripts. The HTBI set primed first-round TCR CDR3 RT-PCR. TCRdb ran MiXCR on the multiplex PCR reads and lists one entry per CDR3 protein. Altogether fewer than 700,000 distinct CDR3 sequences are present, under 20% being singletons, with the ten largest covering about 3.8%. Sequencing was performed on blood. The TCR was taken from a woman between 25 and 40 years old with Graves' hyperthyroidism.

CDR3 DNA: TGTGCCAGCAGTCCGCAGGGGATAGAAGAGACCCAGTACTTC. This translates into CASSPQGIEETQYF. This chain links TRBV12-3 or TRBV12-4 with TRBJ2-5, with D tentatively TRBD1 (6 bases). The CDR3 sequence is 14 residues long. The V gene lost 5 bases and the J gene lost 3 bases, with 13 bases spanning the gap.